Below, one TCR beta chain is given with its context. This clonotype was picked up a small number of times. The antigen it recognizes is unknown. A read error may account for a junction end that differs from germline. This specimen belongs to a study of Graves' ophthalmopathy and Graves' hyperthyroidism (dated by TCRdb to the late 2010s). Looking at the study overall: Peripheral blood was collected at initial diagnosis, before any treatment. In total, 135 blood samples were TCR-sequenced: roughly 45 ophthalmopathy, 75 hyperthyroidism and about 17 hyperthyroidism-to-ophthalmopathy patients. To tell Graves' ophthalmopathy apart from Graves' hyperthyroidism, and to predict which patients would progress to ophthalmopathy, the study relied on TCR beta repertoire signatures. Once sampling was done, hyperthyroidism patients were given methimazole at a starting dose of 30 mg daily, while ophthalmopathy patients were given high-dose intravenous methylprednisolone. The independent validation cohort included about 20 hyperthyroidism patients plus 17 patients who later progressed from hyperthyroidism to ophthalmopathy. In more than five hyperthyroidism patients, T-cell repertoires of thyroid tissue and blood were compared. To explore V-J signatures that distinguish ophthalmopathy from hyperthyroidism, a discovery set of 90 to 100 patients was enrolled, made up of over 40 with ophthalmopathy and 57 with stable hyperthyroidism.

CDR1 and CDR2 are drawn from the germline V gene: SNHLY, FYNNEI. The CDR3 holds 8 amino acids from the cysteine to the phenylalanine. The read is trimmed to its CDR3 DNA, 24 bases read in frame from base 1. Broader findings and caveats from the paper: In validation, the model predicted ophthalmopathy progression with less than 71% sensitivity and approximately 72% specificity; some 13 predicted patients were CT-confirmed with GO in a median of around 6 months. In cross-validation, the 13-signature model distinguished ophthalmopathy from stable hyperthyroidism with less than 90% sensitivity and 81% to 82% specificity, while in the test set the corresponding values were 80% and 75%. No statistical method was used to set the sample size in advance, and the investigators knew which group each participant was assigned to. Among expanded thyroid clonotypes with frequency above 0.001, most also showed up in blood, which suggests that blood repertoires may reflect the thyroid immune response.

For repertoire sequencing, the TCR beta CDR3 regions were amplified from RNA transcripts. The first round was an RT-PCR using HTBI primers with the Qiagen OneStep RT-PCR kit, and this first round was followed by a second-round multiplex PCR, then size selection and purification. Libraries were sequenced on an Illumina HiSeq2000 using paired-end 100 bp reads. Turning to the authors' computational methods: SOAPnuke was used for read processing, and reads with adapters, uncalled bases, a mean Phred below 15, or no exact constant-primer or identifier match were discarded. COPE v1.2.5 was used to merge the high-quality paired reads. Unique nucleotide sequences were defined as clonotypes and aligned to IMGT TRB V, D and J references using MiTCR v1.1. Analysis was restricted to V-J combinations with a frequency above 0.0001, which covered roughly 99% of repertoires. For each V-J combination, a TCR clonal expansion and chaos score was defined as the ratio of F50 clonal expansion to chaos observed in the TCRdist matrix. Welch's t-statistics and random forest were used to narrow the features down to roughly twelve V-J combinations, which were then fed into a naive Bayes classifier. The similarity between thyroid and blood repertoires was quantified using the Morisita-Horn index. Using fastp at Q25 and MiXCR, TCRdb reprocessed the public reads and kept productive beta chains. Rows matching on CDR3 protein sequence are summarized as one entry with the most common DNA and genes. The V and J calls reflect TCRdb's pipeline rather than the authors' work. The sample includes hundreds of thousands of distinct CDR3 sequences, with about 40% observed a single time. The ten top clones hold over 2.5% of the sample.

Patients with ophthalmopathy had moderately to severely active disease, with a Clinical Activity Score of 3 or more, a NOSPECS grade of 4 or more, and a disease duration of less than 3 months. Patients with other autoimmune diseases, uncontrolled infections, pregnancy or lactation were excluded from the study. Clinical symptoms, serum thyroxine, TRAb, thyroid ultrasound and orbital computed tomography formed the basis of the diagnosis. Ficoll-Paque density gradient centrifugation was used to isolate PBMCs from approximately 11 ml of fresh peripheral blood. Trizol reagent was used to extract the total RNA, and its quality was then checked on an Agilent 2100 Bioanalyzer.

The chain employs TRBV2 and TRBJ1-6; no D gene can be assigned with confidence. Sequenced material: peripheral blood. The clonotype comes from an adult man with Graves' ophthalmopathy. The DNA sequence is as follows: TGTGCCAGCACCACCGACAAGTTT. Its protein reads: CASTTDKF.